This note documents a single TCR beta chain sequence. Its antigen specificity is not known. No base quality values were provided; no much bigger clone lies one nucleotide off. Measured from the cysteine to the phenylalanine, the CDR3 is 15 residues long. The kept DNA is CDR3 alone, 45 bases in frame from the first base. The germline V gene specifies SQVTM as CDR1 and ANQGSEA as CDR2. A distance of 12 bases separates the germline ends of V and J, which lose 0 bases and 0 bases respectively. Synthetic TCR analog templates were spiked into each PCR so that absolute template abundance could be estimated from read counts. The immunoSEQ assay used bias-controlled V and J gene primers to amplify TCRbeta CDR3 regions from genomic DNA. Rearranged TCRbeta segments were sequenced at approximately 20X coverage. Processing in the source paper ran as follows. Sequencing errors were corrected by clustering, and CDR3s were annotated against IMGT so that V, D and J genes could be assigned. Downstream analyses used only productive TCRbeta rearrangements, leaving out any out-of-frame or stop-codon sequences. To compute clonality, Shannon entropy was normalized by the log of the number of unique productive sequences and then subtracted from one. Fisher's exact test with Benjamini-Hochberg correction, at a threshold of adjusted p below 0.01, was used to find clones that differed between time points or between blood and tumor. TCRdb took over this immuneACCESS table, retaining in-frame rearrangements with V and J assigned. Such tables are incomplete; in checked studies, under half of the missing clones stem from an unresolved V gene, and the remainder is unexplained. Clone size and the V and J calls come from that table; the DNA yielded D and trimming. For this sample the table gives over 14,000 clones, of which roughly 90% were detected only once. 13% to 15% of the sample goes to the ten largest clones.

This entry belongs to a study of PD-L1 blockade in urothelial cancer (dated by TCRdb to about 2017). Describing the broader study: Every patient began therapy in the mid-2010s and was given atezolizumab 1,200 mg intravenously every 3 weeks. Blood samples yielded a median of around 140,000 T cells and roughly 83,000 unique TCRs, with median clonality around 0.084. Durable clinical benefit was defined as progression-free survival longer than 6 months, and TCR features were also tested against progression-free and overall survival. In the same patients, pretreatment tumors underwent whole exome sequencing and RNA sequencing in addition to TCR sequencing. Blood samples were analyzed at two time points: 3 weeks after treatment start (second dose) and 6 weeks after treatment start. About 85% of the roughly 29 patients were males with bladder-origin urothelial cancer, and about 60% of the roughly 30 reported a prior smoking history. Around 29 patients had pretreatment blood TCR-seq, roughly 25 had at least one posttreatment blood collection, and roughly 25 had tumor TCR-seq. Roughly 10 patients achieved durable clinical benefit and approximately 19 did not. An exploratory multi-omic analysis was conducted of the somatic, immune and clinical correlates of response to PD-L1 blockade with atezolizumab in urothelial cancer. Pretreatment tumor samples, along with matched peripheral blood serially collected before and after atezolizumab treatment, were subjected to TCR sequencing. Patients had an ECOG performance status of 0 or 1 and had received between 0 and 3 prior chemotherapy regimens. Results the study describes overall, beyond this receptor: At 3 weeks after the start of treatment, tumor-associated TCR clones in peripheral blood had expanded more in patients with durable benefit (n of about 22, p = 0.022). A pretreatment peripheral blood TCR clonality below the median was linked to improved progression-free and overall survival. Small sample size (n of about 30) and many exploratory analyses mean the results are intended to be hypothesis-generating.

The cohort comprised approximately 30 patients with locally advanced or metastatic urothelial carcinoma treated at Memorial Sloan Kettering on a trial protocol. Peripheral blood mononuclear cells were collected pretreatment and during treatment, at between 1 and 8 total time points per patient. The Qiagen DNeasy Blood extraction kit was used to purify genomic DNA from total PBMCs and tumor samples. Collected pretreatment and during treatment, PBMCs were isolated and stored as previously described. This TCR was recovered from a man in his sixties or seventies with urothelial cancer. This receptor chain uses TRBV29-1 and TRBJ2-7, with TRBD1 tentatively as D gene (6 bases match). Specimen: PBMCs, collected around atezolizumab (anti-PD-L1) treatment. The encoded CDR3 is CSVEEVGQSSYEQYF. At the DNA level, the sequence is TGCAGCGTTGAAGAGGTAGGACAGAGCTCCTACGAGCAGTACTTC.